This is a list of T cell receptor beta chains from one sample in a study of OX40 agonist ivuxolimab in advanced cancers. TCRdb's table, derived via immunoSEQ multiplex PCR, lists solely in-frame clones and lacks some. Found here are about 90,000 clones, roughly 91% of them singletons; the top ten hold 0.25% to 0.35%. Sequenced here: CD4+ or CD8+ T cells sorted from blood, sampled in a trial of the OX40 agonist ivuxolimab. The origin of the receptors is an adult with an advanced solid tumor such as melanoma, head and neck, liver or kidney cancer. Each CDR3 is given with its conserved first and last residue. Fields, in order: clone size, D gene, J gene, V gene, CDR3 protein, CDR3 DNA. The D gene is left open where the match is weak. Where a row states a size, it is once, few, many or the class of an expanded clone; other rows omit it.

few | - | TRBJ2-3 | TRBV7-2 | CASSFYKGPDTQYF | TGTGCCAGCAGCTTCTATAAGGGCCCAGATACGCAGTATTTT
- | TRBD1 | TRBJ2-2 | TRBV6-6 | CASSSDRDTGELFF | TGTGCCAGCAGTTCTGACAGGGATACCGGGGAGCTGTTTTTT
- | TRBD1 | TRBJ1-2 | TRBV4-3 | CASSQDRDRINYGYTF | TGCGCCAGCAGCCAAGATAGGGACAGGATTAACTATGGCTACACCTTC
- | TRBD2 | TRBJ2-5 | TRBV28 | CASSLGGGETQYF | TGTGCCAGCAGTTTAGGGGGGGGAGAGACCCAGTACTTC
- | TRBD2 | TRBJ2-1 | TRBV4-3 | CASSQEGLAGTVNEQFF | TGCGCCAGCAGCCAAGAGGGACTAGCGGGGACGGTCAATGAGCAGTTCTTC
- | TRBD1 | TRBJ2-1 | TRBV5-1 | CASSDSSGGADEQFF | TGCGCCAGCAGCGATTCCTCAGGGGGCGCAGATGAGCAGTTCTTC
once | TRBD1 | TRBJ2-3 | TRBV4-3 | CASSRQGLSTDTQYF | TGCGCCAGCAGCCGACAGGGGTTAAGTACAGATACGCAGTATTTT
- | TRBD1 | TRBJ2-1 | TRBV11-2 | CASRHRGQGEAEQFF | TGTGCCAGCAGGCACCGGGGACAGGGTGAGGCTGAGCAGTTCTTC
once | TRBD2 | TRBJ2-1 | TRBV4-3 | CATSAASGRMSSYNEQFF | TGCGCCACCTCGGCGGCTAGCGGGAGGATGAGCTCCTACAATGAGCAGTTCTTC
- | TRBD2 | TRBJ2-1 | TRBV7-9 | CASSLTGLAGEVEFF | TGTGCCAGCAGCTTAACGGGACTAGCGGGAGAGGTAGAGTTCTTC
- | - | TRBJ2-3 | TRBV28 | CASSLGGEASTDTQYF | TGTGCCAGCAGTTTGGGCGGGGAAGCTAGCACAGATACGCAGTATTTT
- | - | TRBJ2-1 | TRBV7-2 | CASSLPRGGRSSYNEQFF | TGTGCCAGCAGCTTACCTCGCGGGGGCAGGAGCTCCTACAATGAGCAGTTCTTC
- | - | TRBJ2-7 | TRBV5-1 | CASMAGTANYEQYF | TGCGCCAGCATGGCCGGGACTGCCAACTACGAGCAGTACTTC
once | TRBD1 | TRBJ1-4 | TRBV5-5 | CASSLGQGLEGKLFF | TGTGCCAGCAGCTTGGGACAGGGGTTAGAGGGGAAACTGTTTTTT
- | TRBD2 | TRBJ2-5 | TRBV7-2 | CASSGSGLAGGTAETQYF | TGTGCCAGCAGCGGGTCGGGACTAGCGGGAGGAACTGCAGAGACCCAGTACTTC
- | - | TRBJ1-1 | TRBV18 | CASSPIEAAATNTEAFF | TGTGCCAGCTCGCCGATTGAGGCAGCGGCGACGAACACTGAAGCTTTCTTT
- | TRBD1 | TRBJ2-2 | TRBV14 | CASSQVSGTGGRDTGELFF | TGTGCCAGCAGCCAAGTCTCCGGGACAGGGGGCAGGGACACCGGGGAGCTGTTTTTT
- | - | TRBJ2-1 | TRBV20-1 | CSASGQFF | TGCAGTGCTAGTGGGCAGTTCTTC
once | - | TRBJ2-7 | TRBV21-1 | CASSKGVGGYEQYF | TGTGCCAGCAGCAAAGGGGTAGGGGGCTACGAGCAGTACTTC
- | - | TRBJ1-6 | TRBV6-6 | CASSYSTSFNSPLHF | TGTGCCAGCAGTTACAGCACATCCTTTAATTCACCCCTCCACTTT
few | - | TRBJ1-4 | TRBV5-6 | CASSSRQFWNEKLFF | TGTGCCAGCAGCTCCCGACAGTTCTGGAATGAAAAACTGTTTTTT
- | - | TRBJ2-7 | TRBV5-1 | CASSLGQGSTYEQYF | TGCGCCAGCAGCTTGGGACAAGGGAGCACCTACGAGCAGTACTTC
- | - | TRBJ2-1 | TRBV28 | CASSLGGGGSNEQFF | TGTGCCAGCAGTTTGGGAGGGGGCGGTTCCAATGAGCAGTTCTTC
few | TRBD1 | TRBJ2-7 | TRBV27 | CASSRSGQGYEQYF | TGTGCCAGCTCCCGATCCGGACAGGGCTACGAGCAGTACTTC
- | - | TRBJ2-3 | TRBV18 | CASSPDRITDTQYF | TGTGCCAGCTCACCAGACAGGATCACAGATACGCAGTATTTT
- | - | TRBJ1-2 | TRBV7-8 | CASSTNQGSNYGYTF | TGTGCCAGCAGCACAAATCAGGGATCTAACTATGGCTACACCTTC